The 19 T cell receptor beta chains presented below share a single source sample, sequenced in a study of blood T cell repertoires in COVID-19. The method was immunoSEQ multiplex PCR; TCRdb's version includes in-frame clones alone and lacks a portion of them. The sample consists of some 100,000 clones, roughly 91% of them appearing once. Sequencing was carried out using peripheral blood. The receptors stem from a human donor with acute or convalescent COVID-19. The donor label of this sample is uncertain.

CDR3 DNA: TGTGCCAGCAGCCTAAGGGGCCAGGGGGCCGAGCAGTACTTC. Protein: CASSLRGQGAEQYF. The chain joins TRBV11-3 to TRBJ2-7; 8 nucleotides agree with TRBD1. The V gene's germline CDR1 is SGHNT and CDR2 YENEEA. This CDR3 is 14 amino acids long. J was trimmed by 6 bases and V by 5 bases; bases with no gene match: 9.

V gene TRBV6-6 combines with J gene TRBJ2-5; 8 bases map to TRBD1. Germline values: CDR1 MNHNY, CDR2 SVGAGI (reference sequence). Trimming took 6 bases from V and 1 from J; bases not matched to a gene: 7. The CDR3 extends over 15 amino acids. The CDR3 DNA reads TGTGCCAGCAGAGACAGGGGCTCACCCCAAGAGACCCAGTACTTC. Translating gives CASRDRGSPQETQYF.

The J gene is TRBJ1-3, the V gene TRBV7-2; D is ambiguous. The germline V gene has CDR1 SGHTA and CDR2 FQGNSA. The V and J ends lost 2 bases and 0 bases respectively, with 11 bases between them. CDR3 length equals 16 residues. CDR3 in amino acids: CASSLSLSISGNTIYF. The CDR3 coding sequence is TGTGCCAGCAGCTTAAGTCTATCAATCTCTGGAAACACCATATATTTT. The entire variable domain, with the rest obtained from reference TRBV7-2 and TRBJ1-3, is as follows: GAGVSQSPSNKVTEKGKDVELRCDPISGHTALYWYRQSLGQGLEFLIYFQGNSAPDKSGLPSDRFSAERTGGSVSTLTIQRTQQEDSAVYLCASSLSLSISGNTIYFGEGSWLTVV.

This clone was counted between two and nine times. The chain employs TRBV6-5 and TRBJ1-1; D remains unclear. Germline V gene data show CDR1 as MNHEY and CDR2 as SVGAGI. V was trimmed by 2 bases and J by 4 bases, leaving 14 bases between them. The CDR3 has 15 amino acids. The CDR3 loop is CASSYRRLRSTEAFF. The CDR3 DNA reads TGTGCCAGCAGTTACCGTCGACTACGGAGCACTGAAGCTTTCTTT.

CDR3 coding DNA: TGTGCCAGCAGCTTAGCCCCGACCCCGGACAGGGCTGGAAACACCATATATTTT. Residues: CASSLAPTPDRAGNTIYF. The V call is TRBV7-2, the J call TRBJ1-3; 8 positions agree with TRBD1. The ends lost 0 bases at V and 2 bases at J; junction bases unmatched: 9. The CDR3 has 18 amino acids. The V gene's germline CDR1 is SGHTA and CDR2 FQGNSA.

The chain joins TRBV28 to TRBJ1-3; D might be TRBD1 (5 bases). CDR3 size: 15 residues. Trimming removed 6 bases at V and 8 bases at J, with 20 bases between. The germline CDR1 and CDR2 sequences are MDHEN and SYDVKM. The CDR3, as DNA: TGTGCCAGCAGCCCGTTAGCGGGTCCGGGGCACACCATATATTTT. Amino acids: CASSPLAGPGHTIYF.

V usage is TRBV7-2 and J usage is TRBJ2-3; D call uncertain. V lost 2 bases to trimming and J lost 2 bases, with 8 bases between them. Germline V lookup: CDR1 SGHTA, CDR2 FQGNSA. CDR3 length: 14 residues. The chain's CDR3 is CASSLSTATDTQYF. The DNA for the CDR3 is TGTGCCAGCAGCTTATCAACAGCCACAGATACGCAGTATTTT.

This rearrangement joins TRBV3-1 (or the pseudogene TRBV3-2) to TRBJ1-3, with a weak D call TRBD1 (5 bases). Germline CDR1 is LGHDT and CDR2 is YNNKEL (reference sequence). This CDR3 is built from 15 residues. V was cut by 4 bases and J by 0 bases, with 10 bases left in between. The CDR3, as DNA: TGTGCCAGCAGCCTACAGGTTTCCTCTGGAAACACCATATATTTT. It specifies CASSLQVSSGNTIYF.

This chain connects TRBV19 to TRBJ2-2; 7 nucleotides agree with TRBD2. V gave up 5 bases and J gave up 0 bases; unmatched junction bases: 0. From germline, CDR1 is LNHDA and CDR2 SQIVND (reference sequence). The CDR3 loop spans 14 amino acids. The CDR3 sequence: CASSGLANTGELFF. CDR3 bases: TGTGCCAGTAGTGGACTAGCGAACACCGGGGAGCTGTTTTTT.

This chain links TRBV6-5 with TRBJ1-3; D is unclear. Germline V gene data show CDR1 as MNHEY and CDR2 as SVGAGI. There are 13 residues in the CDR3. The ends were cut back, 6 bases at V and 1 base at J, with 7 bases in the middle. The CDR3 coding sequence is TGTGCCAGCAGAGAGATGTCTGGAAACACCATATATTTT. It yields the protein CASREMSGNTIYF.

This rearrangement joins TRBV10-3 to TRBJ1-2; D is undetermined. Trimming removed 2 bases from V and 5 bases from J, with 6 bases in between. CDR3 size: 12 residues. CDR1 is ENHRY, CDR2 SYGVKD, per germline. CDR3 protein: CAISENRYGYTF. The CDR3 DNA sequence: TGTGCCATCAGTGAGAATCGTTATGGCTACACCTTC.

CDR3 residues: CASSIGDFSNQPQHF. CDR3 sequence (DNA): TGTGCCAGTAGTATCGGGGACTTTAGCAATCAGCCCCAGCATTTT. This chain links TRBV19 with TRBJ1-5; TRBD1 might be the D (5 bases). CDR1 is LNHDA, CDR2 SQIVND, per germline (reference sequence). The CDR3 totals 15 residues. Trimming left V 3 bases short and J 0 bases short, with 9 bases between.

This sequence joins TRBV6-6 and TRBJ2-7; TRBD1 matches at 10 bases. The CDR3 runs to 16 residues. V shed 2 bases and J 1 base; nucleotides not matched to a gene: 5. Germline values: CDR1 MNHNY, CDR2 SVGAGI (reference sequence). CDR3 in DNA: TGTGCCAGCAGTTACGGAGGACAGGGGGTTTCCTACGAGCAGTACTTC. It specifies CASSYGGQGVSYEQYF.

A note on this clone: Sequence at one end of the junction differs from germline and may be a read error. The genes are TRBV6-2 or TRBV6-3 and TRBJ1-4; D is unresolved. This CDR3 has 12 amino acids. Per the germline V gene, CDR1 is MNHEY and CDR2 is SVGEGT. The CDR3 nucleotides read TGTGCCAGCAGTTACGGGCGGGGTAGGAAGATTTTT. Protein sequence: CASSYGRGRKIF.

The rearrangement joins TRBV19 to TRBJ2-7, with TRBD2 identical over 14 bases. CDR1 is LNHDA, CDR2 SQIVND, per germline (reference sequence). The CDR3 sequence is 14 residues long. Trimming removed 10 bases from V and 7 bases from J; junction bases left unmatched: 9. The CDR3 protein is CATRTSGRSREQYF. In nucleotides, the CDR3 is TGTGCCACTAGGACTAGCGGGAGGTCTCGGGAGCAGTACTTC. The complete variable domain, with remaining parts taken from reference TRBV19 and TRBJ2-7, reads DGGITQSPKYLFRKEGQNVTLSCEQNLNHDAMYWYRQDPGQGLRLIYYSQIVNDFQKGDIAEGYSVSREKKESFPLTVTSAQKNPTAFYLCATRTSGRSREQYFGPGTRLTVT.

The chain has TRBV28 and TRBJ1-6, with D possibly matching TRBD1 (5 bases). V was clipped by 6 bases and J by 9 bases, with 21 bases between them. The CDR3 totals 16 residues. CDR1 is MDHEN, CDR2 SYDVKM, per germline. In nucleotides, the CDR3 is TGTGCCAGCAGGCCAGGACGGGACTATTCCTTTTCACCCCTCCACTTT. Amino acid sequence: CASRPGRDYSFSPLHF.

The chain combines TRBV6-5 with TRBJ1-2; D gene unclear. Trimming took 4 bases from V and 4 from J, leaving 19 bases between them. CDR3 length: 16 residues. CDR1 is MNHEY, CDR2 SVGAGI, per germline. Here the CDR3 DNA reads TGTGCCAGCAGTTCGTTAGTTATGGCAGGCATCTATGGCTACACCTTC. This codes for CASSSLVMAGIYGYTF.

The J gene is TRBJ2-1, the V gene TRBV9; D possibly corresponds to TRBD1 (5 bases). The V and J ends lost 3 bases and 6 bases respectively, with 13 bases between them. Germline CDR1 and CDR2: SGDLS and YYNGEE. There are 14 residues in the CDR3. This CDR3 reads CASSAPSRGNEQFF. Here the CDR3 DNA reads TGTGCCAGCAGCGCCCCAAGTAGGGGCAATGAGCAGTTCTTC.

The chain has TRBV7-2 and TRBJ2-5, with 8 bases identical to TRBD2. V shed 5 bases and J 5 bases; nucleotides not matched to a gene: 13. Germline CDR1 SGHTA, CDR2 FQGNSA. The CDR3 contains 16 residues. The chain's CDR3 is CASSPAQAGARETQYF. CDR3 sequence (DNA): TGTGCCAGCAGCCCAGCCCAAGCGGGAGCTCGGGAGACCCAGTACTTC.